The clone carrying this T cell receptor beta chain came up once. Its specificity is unknown. The PCR used 60 Vbeta and 13 Jbeta primers. Original handling: Tens of millions of unique TCR beta chains, 9.5 million to 14 million shared, were counted in a later analysis. The data were produced by immunoSEQ multiplex PCR, yet TCRdb's version contains in-frame clones alone and is incomplete. V, J and clone size were drawn from that table, and D and trimming were deduced from the DNA. The table records a few hundred thousand clones, 85% to 95% of them present only once. Germline assignment: CDR1 SGHDT and CDR2 YYEEEE. This CDR3 is built from 14 residues. The ends lost 4 bases at V and 6 bases at J; junction bases unmatched: 3. This sample is drawn from a study of cytomegalovirus exposure and HLA in healthy donors. Study-level points and caveats: In vitro confirmation showed a few CMV-associated chains to be CMV antigen specific.

This receptor was taken from a girl aged 2 to 10 in good health and CMV-seronegative. This chain uses TRBV5-6 with TRBJ1-5, with TRBD1 matching 11 bases. The sequenced sample consisted of PBMCs. This chain's CDR3 is CASSGGQGAQPQHF. CDR3 DNA sequence: TGTGCCAGCAGCGGCGGACAGGGGGCTCAGCCCCAGCATTTT.